This record concerns one TCR beta chain sequence. The sample originates from a study of blood T cell repertoires in COVID-19. Background on the study: COVID-19 samples from acute and convalescent phases originated in the United States, Italy and Spain.

In the source study's methods: By means of reference gene primer amplification, nucleated cell counts were estimated. Data came from immunoSEQ multiplex PCR; TCRdb stores just in-frame clones and leaves some out. V and J calls and clone size come straight from that table; D and trimming were deduced from the DNA. The sample shows 190,000 or so clones, about 91% of them seen only once. Sequenced input: peripheral blood. This TCR was sampled from a woman in her twenties or thirties with acute or convalescent COVID-19.

CDR3: CASKGTPNYEQYF. CDR3 DNA sequence: TGTGCCAGCAAGGGGACACCAAACTACGAGCAGTACTTC. The chain is built from TRBV27 and TRBJ2-7; D is perhaps TRBD1 (6 bases). The CDR3 consists of 13 residues. V lost 7 bases, J lost 3 bases, and 13 bases lay in between. Germline-derived CDR1 and CDR2 are MNHEY and SMNVEV (reference sequence).